These 16 T cell receptor beta chains originate from one sample sequenced in a study of CD4 T cells in relation to SARS-CoV-2 and coronaviruses. Before the COVID-19 pandemic, during about 2010-2018, CD4+ T cells were taken from unexposed donors. Assay used: immunoSEQ multiplex PCR; TCRdb lists only in-frame clones, some missing. The repertoire holds more than 55,000 clones, with about nine tenths as singletons. Specimen: memory CD4+ T cells from PBMCs. The origin of the receptors is a human donor in good health.

J is TRBJ2-7 and V is TRBV5-1; 10 positions agree with TRBD1. The CDR3 contains 14 residues. From germline, CDR1 is SGHRS and CDR2 YFSETQ. J was trimmed by 4 bases and V by 5 bases; bases with no gene match: 6. The CDR3 DNA reads as TGCGCCAGCAGTGTGGGGACAGGGGTTTACGAGCAGTACTTC. This sequence encodes CASSVGTGVYEQYF.

This chain links TRBV18 with TRBJ2-2, with a tentative D call TRBD1 (6 bases). This CDR3 contains 14 residues. Per the germline V gene, CDR1 is KGHSH and CDR2 is LQKENI. V gave up 2 bases and J gave up 7 bases, with 11 bases separating them. For the CDR3, the DNA is TGTGCCAGCTCACCAAACAGGGATCTCGGGGAGCTGTTTTTT. Translated, it gives CASSPNRDLGELFF.

This clone was detected a few times. The chain uses TRBV19 and TRBJ1-4, with 7 bases identical to TRBD1. Germline lookup yields CDR1 LNHDA and CDR2 SQIVND (reference sequence). The J segment lost 4 bases and the V segment lost 5 bases, leaving 7 bases of the junction unmatched. This CDR3 is built from 15 residues. Here the CDR3 DNA reads TGTGCCAGTAGTTACCCGACAGGGAGTAATGAAAAACTGTTTTTT. It is translated as CASSYPTGSNEKLFF.

The chain uses TRBV6-5 and TRBJ2-1, with D tentatively TRBD1 (6 bases). The germline CDR1 and CDR2 sequences are MNHEY and SVGAGI. Trimming stripped 11 bases from V and 5 bases from J, with 16 bases between. The CDR3 extends over 13 amino acids. CDR3 sequence (DNA): TGTGCCGTCTCTGGGGGCTCTGACAATGAGCAGTTCTTC. Its protein is CAVSGGSDNEQFF.

This chain joins TRBV3-1 (or the pseudogene TRBV3-2) and TRBJ2-3, with TRBD2 matching 7 bases. Losses at the gene ends were 4 bases for V and 0 bases for J; bases not matched to a gene: 7. The CDR3 is 16 residues long. Germline CDR1 reads LGHDT; CDR2 reads YNNKEL (reference sequence). In DNA form, the CDR3 reads TGTGCCAGCAGCCGAGCTAGCGGTCCTAGCACAGATACGCAGTATTTT. Translating gives CASSRASGPSTDTQYF.

This clone showed up just a few times. The rearrangement joins TRBV30 to TRBJ2-4; D tentatively reads TRBD1 or TRBD2 (5 bases each). CDR1 and CDR2 from the germline V gene are GTSNPN and SVGIG (reference sequence). Trimming removed 3 bases from V and 0 bases from J, with 12 bases in between. CDR3 length: 15 amino acids. CDR3 region: CAWRGTVLAKNIQYF. CDR3 sequence (DNA): TGTGCCTGGAGGGGGACGGTCCTAGCCAAAAACATTCAGTACTTC.

This clone was picked up one time. The chain combines TRBV10-1 with TRBJ2-7; a weak D match, TRBD2 (7 bases). V was trimmed by 3 bases and J by 1 base, leaving 10 bases between them. Per the germline V gene, CDR1 is WNHNN and CDR2 is SYGVQD (reference sequence). CDR3 size: 14 residues. The chain's CDR3 is CASSEGGVSYEQYF. Here the CDR3 DNA reads TGCGCCAGCAGTGAAGGGGGGGTTTCCTACGAGCAGTACTTC.

This chain connects TRBV18 to TRBJ2-1; a weak D match, TRBD2 (5 bases). This CDR3 spans 19 amino acids. V lost 4 bases and J lost 3, with 25 bases in between. Germline V gene data show CDR1 as KGHSH and CDR2 as LQKENI. The CDR3 protein is CASSLSEVAGVPVYNEQFF. Here the CDR3 DNA reads TGTGCCAGCTCACTTTCAGAGGTGGCGGGCGTTCCGGTCTACAATGAGCAGTTCTTC.

This clone was seen only a few times. The rearrangement uses TRBV25-1 and TRBJ2-7, with TRBD2 as a possible D gene (6 bases). The germline V and J ends were trimmed by 3 bases and 5 bases, with 14 bases remaining between them. This CDR3 is 14 amino acids long. Per germline, CDR1 MGHDK and CDR2 SYGVNS. The CDR3 DNA sequence: TGTGCCAGCAGTGATGTCGGGAGCCTTAACGAGCAGTACTTC. This encodes CASSDVGSLNEQYF.

The CDR3 DNA follows: TGTGCCAGCAAGCAAGAGACCCAGTACTTC. This codes for CASKQETQYF. The chain combines TRBV28 with TRBJ2-5, with no clear D. The germline V gene has CDR1 MDHEN and CDR2 SYDVKM. The CDR3 totals 10 residues. Deletions cut 7 bases from V and 2 bases from J, with 2 bases between.

The rearrangement links TRBV18 to TRBJ2-7; D possibly uses TRBD1 or TRBD2 (7 bases each). V was trimmed by 3 bases and J by 2 bases, leaving 11 bases between them. This CDR3 spans 14 amino acids. Germline V CDR1 and CDR2: KGHSH, LQKENI. Here the CDR3 DNA reads TGTGCCAGCTCACCCAGGGGGGGGGCCTACGAGCAGTACTTC. Amino acids: CASSPRGGAYEQYF.

The rearrangement joins TRBV18 to TRBJ2-2, with D unclear. This CDR3 is 18 amino acids long. V was trimmed by 0 bases and J by 0 bases, leaving 14 bases between them. Germline V gene lookup returns CDR1 KGHSH and CDR2 LQKENI. The CDR3 nucleotides are TGTGCCAGCTCACCACCGCGGCAATCTACCGCGAACACCGGGGAGCTGTTTTTT. It yields the protein CASSPPRQSTANTGELFF.

V is TRBV5-1 and J is TRBJ1-1, with D uncertain. The germline gives CDR1 SGHRS, CDR2 YFSETQ. The CDR3 runs 12 residues. Trimming cost V 0 bases and J 3 bases, with 3 bases left between them. CDR3 in amino acids: CASSLVDTEAFF. The CDR3 DNA sequence: TGCGCCAGCAGCTTGGTGGACACTGAAGCTTTCTTT. The full variable domain, in which reference TRBV5-1 and TRBJ1-1 provide the parts outside the CDR3, is KAGVTQTPRYLIKTRGQQVTLSCSPISGHRSVSWYQQTPGQGLQFLFEYFSETQRNKGNFPGRFSGRQFSNSRSEMNVSTLELGDSALYLCASSLVDTEAFFGQGTRLTVV.

The rearrangement joins TRBV11-2 to TRBJ2-7, with TRBD2 matching over 8 bases. Trimming cost V 6 bases and J 2 bases; bases outside gene matches: 9. The CDR3 runs to 15 residues. The germline V gene has CDR1 SGHAT and CDR2 FQNNGV. CDR3: CASSWEPGLAYEQYF. CDR3 DNA sequence: TGTGCCAGCAGTTGGGAGCCGGGACTAGCCTACGAGCAGTACTTC.

The J gene is TRBJ2-1, the V gene TRBV6-2 or TRBV6-3; TRBD2 matches 12 bases. From germline, CDR1 is MNHEY and CDR2 SVGEGT. The CDR3 has 16 residues. V lost 2 bases, J lost 7 bases, and 6 bases stayed unmatched. CDR3 coding DNA: TGTGCCAGCAGTTACCGGCTAGCGGGAGGGCCGAATGAGCAGTTCTTC. Encoded protein: CASSYRLAGGPNEQFF.

V and J are TRBV6-6 and TRBJ1-5; D may be TRBD1 (5 bases). This CDR3 is built from 13 residues. CDR1 is MNHNY, CDR2 SVGAGI, per germline (reference sequence). V lost 2 bases and J lost 7, with 9 bases in between. The CDR3 sequence: CASSYGGSQPQHF. CDR3 nucleotides: TGTGCCAGCAGTTACGGGGGAAGCCAGCCCCAGCATTTT.